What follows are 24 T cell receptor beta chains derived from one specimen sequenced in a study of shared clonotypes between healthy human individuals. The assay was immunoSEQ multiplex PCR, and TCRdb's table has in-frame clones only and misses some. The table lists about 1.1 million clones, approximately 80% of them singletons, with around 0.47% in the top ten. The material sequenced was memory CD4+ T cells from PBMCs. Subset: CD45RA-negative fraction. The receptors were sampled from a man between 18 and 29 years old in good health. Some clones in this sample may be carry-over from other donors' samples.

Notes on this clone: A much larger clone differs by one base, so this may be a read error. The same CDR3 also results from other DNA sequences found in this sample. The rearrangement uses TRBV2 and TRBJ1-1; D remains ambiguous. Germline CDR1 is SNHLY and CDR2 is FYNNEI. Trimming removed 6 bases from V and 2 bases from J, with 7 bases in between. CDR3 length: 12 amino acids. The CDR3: CASSRRNTEAFF. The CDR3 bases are TGTGCCAGCAGCAGGAGAAACACTGAAGCTTTCTTT.

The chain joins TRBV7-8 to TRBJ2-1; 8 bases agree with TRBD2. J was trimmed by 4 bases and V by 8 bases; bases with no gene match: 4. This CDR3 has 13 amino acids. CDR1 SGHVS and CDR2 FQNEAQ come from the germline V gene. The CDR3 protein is CASWLAGYNEQFF. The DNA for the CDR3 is TGTGCCAGCTGGCTAGCGGGTTACAATGAGCAGTTCTTC.

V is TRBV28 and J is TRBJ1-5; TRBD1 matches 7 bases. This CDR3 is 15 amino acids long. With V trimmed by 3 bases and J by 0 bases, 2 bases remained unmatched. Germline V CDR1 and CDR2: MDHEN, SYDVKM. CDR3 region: CASSFTGVSNQPQHF. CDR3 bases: TGTGCCAGCAGTTTTACAGGGGTTAGCAATCAGCCCCAGCATTTT.

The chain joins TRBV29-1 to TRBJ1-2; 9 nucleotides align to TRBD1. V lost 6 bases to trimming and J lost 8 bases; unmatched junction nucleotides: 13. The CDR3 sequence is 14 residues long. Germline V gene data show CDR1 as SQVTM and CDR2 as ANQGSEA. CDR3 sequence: CSVRRGGQGEGYTF. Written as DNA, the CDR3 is TGCAGCGTGCGAAGGGGGGGACAGGGAGAGGGCTACACCTTC. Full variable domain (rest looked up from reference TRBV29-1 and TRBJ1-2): SAVISQKPSRDICQRGTSLTIQCQVDSQVTMMFWYRQQPGQSLTLIATANQGSEATYESGFVIDKFPISRPNLTFSTLTVSNMSPEDSSIYLCSVRRGGQGEGYTFGSGTRLTVV.

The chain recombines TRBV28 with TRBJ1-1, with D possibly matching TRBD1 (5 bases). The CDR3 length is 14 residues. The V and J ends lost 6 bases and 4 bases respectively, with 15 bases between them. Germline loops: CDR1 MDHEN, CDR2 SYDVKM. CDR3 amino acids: CASRPYGAGTEAFF. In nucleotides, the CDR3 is TGTGCCAGCAGGCCTTATGGGGCTGGCACTGAAGCTTTCTTT.

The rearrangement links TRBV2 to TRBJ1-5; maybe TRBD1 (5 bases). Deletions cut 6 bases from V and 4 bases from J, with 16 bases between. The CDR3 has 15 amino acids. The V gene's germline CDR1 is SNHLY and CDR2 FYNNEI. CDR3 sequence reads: CASREMGTGNQPQHF. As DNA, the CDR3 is TGTGCCAGCAGGGAAATGGGGACGGGGAATCAGCCCCAGCATTTT.

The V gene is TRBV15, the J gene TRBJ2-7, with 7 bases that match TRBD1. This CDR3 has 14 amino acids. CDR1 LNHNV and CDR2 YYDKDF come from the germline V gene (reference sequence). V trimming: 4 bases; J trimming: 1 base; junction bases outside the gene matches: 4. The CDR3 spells CATSKRGQSYEQYF. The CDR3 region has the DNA TGTGCCACCAGCAAAAGGGGACAGTCCTACGAGCAGTACTTC.

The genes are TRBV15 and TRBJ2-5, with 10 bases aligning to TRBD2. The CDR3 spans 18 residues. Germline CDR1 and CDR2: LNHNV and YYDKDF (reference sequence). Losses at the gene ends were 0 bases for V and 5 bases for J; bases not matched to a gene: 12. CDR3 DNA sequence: TGTGCCACCAGCAGAGATGGTTGGGGGCTAGCGGGGGACGAGACCCAGTACTTC. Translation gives CATSRDGWGLAGDETQYF. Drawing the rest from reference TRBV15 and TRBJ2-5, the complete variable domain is DAMVIQNPRYQVTQFGKPVTLSCSQTLNHNVMYWYQQKSSQAPKLLFHYYDKDFNNEADTPDNFQSRRPNTSFCFLDIRSPGLGDTAMYLCATSRDGWGLAGDETQYFGPGTRLLVL.

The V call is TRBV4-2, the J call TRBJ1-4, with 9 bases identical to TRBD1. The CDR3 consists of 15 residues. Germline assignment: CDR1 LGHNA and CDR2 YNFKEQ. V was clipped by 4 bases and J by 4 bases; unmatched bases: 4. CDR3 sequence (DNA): TGTGCCAGCAGCCGGCCGGGACAGGGTAATGAAAAACTGTTTTTT. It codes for CASSRPGQGNEKLFF.

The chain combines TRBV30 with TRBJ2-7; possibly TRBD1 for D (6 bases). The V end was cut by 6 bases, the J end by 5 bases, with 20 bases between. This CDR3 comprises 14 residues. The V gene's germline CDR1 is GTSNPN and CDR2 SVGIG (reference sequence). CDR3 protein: CACRIRTAADEQYF. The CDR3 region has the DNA TGTGCCTGCCGTATCAGGACAGCCGCGGACGAGCAGTACTTC.

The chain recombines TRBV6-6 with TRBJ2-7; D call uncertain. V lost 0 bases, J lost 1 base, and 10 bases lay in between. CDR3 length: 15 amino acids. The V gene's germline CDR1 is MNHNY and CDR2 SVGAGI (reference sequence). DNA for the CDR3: TGTGCCAGCAGTTACTCGTTCGCAAATTCCTACGAGCAGTACTTC. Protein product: CASSYSFANSYEQYF.

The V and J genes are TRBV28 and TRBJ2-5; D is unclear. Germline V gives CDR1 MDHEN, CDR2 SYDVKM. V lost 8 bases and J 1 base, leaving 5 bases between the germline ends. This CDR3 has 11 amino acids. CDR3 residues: CASALQETQYF. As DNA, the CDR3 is TGTGCCAGCGCCCTCCAAGAGACCCAGTACTTC.

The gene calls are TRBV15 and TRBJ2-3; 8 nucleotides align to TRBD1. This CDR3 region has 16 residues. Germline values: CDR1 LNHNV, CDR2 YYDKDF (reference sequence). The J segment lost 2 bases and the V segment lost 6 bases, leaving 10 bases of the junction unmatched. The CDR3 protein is CATRLKRQGLTDTQYF. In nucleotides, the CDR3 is TGTGCCACCAGACTAAAAAGACAGGGGCTCACAGATACGCAGTATTTT.

Written as DNA, the CDR3 is TGTGCCAGTAGTCCCTGGACGGCGAACACTGAAGCTTTCTTT. Translating it yields CASSPWTANTEAFF. The V call is TRBV19, the J call TRBJ1-1; D ambiguous. The CDR3 covers 14 residues. The ends were cut back, 5 bases at V and 1 base at J, with 11 bases in the middle. The germline V gene encodes CDR1 LNHDA and CDR2 SQIVND (reference sequence).

The CDR3 sequence: CASGTGGHQPQHF. In DNA, the CDR3 is TGTGCCAGTGGGACAGGAGGACATCAGCCCCAGCATTTT. The chain carries TRBV19 and TRBJ1-5; 8 bases fit TRBD1. V lost 8 bases to trimming and J lost 5 bases; unmatched junction nucleotides: 5. Germline-derived CDR1 and CDR2 are LNHDA and SQIVND (reference sequence). This CDR3 contains 13 residues.

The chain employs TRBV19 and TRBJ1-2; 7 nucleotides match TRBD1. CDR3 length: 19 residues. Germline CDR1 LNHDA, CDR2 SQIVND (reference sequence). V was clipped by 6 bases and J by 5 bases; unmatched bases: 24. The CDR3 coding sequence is TGTGCCAGTAGCCTGTCAGGACAGGTACTACTTAGGACCCATTATGGCTACACCTTC. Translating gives CASSLSGQVLLRTHYGYTF.

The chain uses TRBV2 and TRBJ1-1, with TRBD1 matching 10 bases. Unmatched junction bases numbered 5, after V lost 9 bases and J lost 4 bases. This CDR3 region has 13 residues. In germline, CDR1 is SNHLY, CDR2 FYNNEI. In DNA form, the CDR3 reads TGTGCCAGTGCCGGGACAGGGGCCACTGAAGCTTTCTTT. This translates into CASAGTGATEAFF.

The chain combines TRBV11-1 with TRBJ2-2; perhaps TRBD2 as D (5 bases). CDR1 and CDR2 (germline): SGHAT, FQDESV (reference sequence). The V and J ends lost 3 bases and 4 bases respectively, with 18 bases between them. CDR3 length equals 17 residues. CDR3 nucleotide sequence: TGTGCCAGCAGCTTGTACATTTGGTCGGGGAGCACCGGGGAGCTGTTTTTT. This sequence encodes CASSLYIWSGSTGELFF.

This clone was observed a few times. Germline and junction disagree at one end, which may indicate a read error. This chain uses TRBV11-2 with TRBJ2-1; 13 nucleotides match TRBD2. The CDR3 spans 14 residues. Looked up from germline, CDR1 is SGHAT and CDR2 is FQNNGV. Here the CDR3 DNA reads TGTGCCAGCATGGGACTAGCGGGAAGCAATGAGCGGTTCTTC. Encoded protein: CASMGLAGSNERFF.

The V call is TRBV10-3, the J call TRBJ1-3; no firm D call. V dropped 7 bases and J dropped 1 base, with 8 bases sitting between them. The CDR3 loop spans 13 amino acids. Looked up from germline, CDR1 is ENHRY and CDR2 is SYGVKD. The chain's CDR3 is CAITADSGNTIYF. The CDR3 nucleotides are TGTGCCATCACCGCTGATTCTGGAAACACCATATATTTT.

The CDR3 reads CASRQTGGHTEAFF. The CDR3 nucleotides read TGTGCCAGCAGACAAACAGGGGGACACACTGAAGCTTTCTTT. The chain carries TRBV6-6 and TRBJ1-1; 8 nucleotides align to TRBD1. There are 14 residues in the CDR3. The J segment lost 3 bases and the V segment lost 6 bases, leaving 6 bases of the junction unmatched. Germline lookup yields CDR1 MNHNY and CDR2 SVGAGI (reference sequence).

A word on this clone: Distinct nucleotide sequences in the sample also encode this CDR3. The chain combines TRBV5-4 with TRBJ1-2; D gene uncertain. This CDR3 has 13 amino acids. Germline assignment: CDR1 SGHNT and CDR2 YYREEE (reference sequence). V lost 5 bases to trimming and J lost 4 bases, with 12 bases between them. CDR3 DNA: TGTGCCAGCAGTTTCGCCGGCAGCTATGGCTACACCTTC. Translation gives CASSFAGSYGYTF. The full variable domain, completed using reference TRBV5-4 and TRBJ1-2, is ETGVTQSPTHLIKTRGQQVTLRCSSQSGHNTVSWYQQALGQGPQFIFQYYREEENGRGNFPPRFSGLQFPNYSSELNVNALELDDSALYLCASSFAGSYGYTFGSGTRLTVV.

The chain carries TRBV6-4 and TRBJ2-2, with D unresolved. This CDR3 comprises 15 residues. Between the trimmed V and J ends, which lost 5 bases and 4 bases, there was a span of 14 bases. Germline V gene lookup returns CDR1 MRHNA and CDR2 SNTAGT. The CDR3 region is CASSMLGGSTGELFF. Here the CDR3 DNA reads TGTGCCAGCAGTATGTTGGGCGGTAGCACCGGGGAGCTGTTTTTT.

The CDR3 bases are TGTGCCAGCCGCCCCACACTAATTAACTATGGCTACACCTTC. Protein sequence: CASRPTLINYGYTF. The V gene is TRBV18, the J gene TRBJ1-2; D uncertain. CDR3 length: 14 amino acids. In germline, CDR1 is KGHSH, CDR2 LQKENI. Trimming stripped 8 bases from V and 1 base from J, with 14 bases between.